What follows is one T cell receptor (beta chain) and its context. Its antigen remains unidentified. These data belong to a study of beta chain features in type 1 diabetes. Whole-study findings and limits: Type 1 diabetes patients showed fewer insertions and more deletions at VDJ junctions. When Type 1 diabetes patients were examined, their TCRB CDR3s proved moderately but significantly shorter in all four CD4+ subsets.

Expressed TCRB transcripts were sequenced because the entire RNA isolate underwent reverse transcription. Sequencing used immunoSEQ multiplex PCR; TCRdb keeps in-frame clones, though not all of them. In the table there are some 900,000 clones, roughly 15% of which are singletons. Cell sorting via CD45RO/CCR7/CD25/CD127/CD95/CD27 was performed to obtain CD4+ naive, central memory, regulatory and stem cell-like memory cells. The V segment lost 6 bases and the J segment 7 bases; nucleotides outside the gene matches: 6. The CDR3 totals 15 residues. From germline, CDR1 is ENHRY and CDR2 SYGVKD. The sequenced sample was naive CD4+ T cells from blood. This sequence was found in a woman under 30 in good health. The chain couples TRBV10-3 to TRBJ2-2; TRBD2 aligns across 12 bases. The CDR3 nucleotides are TGTGCCATCAGAACTACTAGCGGGAGGCTCGGGGAGCTGTTTTTT. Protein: CAIRTTSGRLGELFF.